This T cell receptor (beta chain) stems from a study of lymphopenia after photon versus proton radiotherapy. Assay: immunoSEQ multiplex PCR; the TCRdb copy retains only in-frame clones and omits some. The table includes approximately 35,000 clones, under 90% detected once. Notes on this clone: Its antigen remains unknown.

Overall study findings and caveats: Post-nadir TCR diversity decline inversely tracked overall survival among those who died. After lymphocyte nadir, photon-treated repertoires showed oligoclonal expansion, especially CD8+ Temra. Only patients who died were analyzed for survival; proton advantage is unproven. Relative stability marked proton patients; photon patients lost diversity and naive cells.

CDR3 length: 14 amino acids. Germline loops: CDR1 SEHNR, CDR2 FQNEAQ (reference sequence). The trim removed 3 bases at V and 2 bases at J, leaving 2 bases unmatched. This sequence was found in a woman aged 45-59 years with pancreatic cancer. The chain is built from TRBV7-9 and TRBJ2-5; the match to TRBD1 covers 8 bases. This sample comprised peripheral blood, obtained from a patient treated with photon-based radiotherapy. DNA of the CDR3: TGTGCCAGCAGCTTGGGACAGGCTCAAGAGACCCAGTACTTC. Residues: CASSLGQAQETQYF.